This T cell receptor (beta chain) was captured in a study of blood T cell repertoires in COVID-19 (dated by TCRdb to between 2020 and 2021). Turning to the overall study: Collaborator samples came from the United States, Italy and Spain and covered acute and convalescent phases of COVID-19. The material from the prospective study consisted of cDNA or gDNA derived from T cells, B-cell-depleted T cells, or PBMCs. Deeply sampled blood TCRbeta repertoires from subjects exposed to, actively infected with, or recovered from COVID-19 were included in the dataset. The repertoires were released in a freely available public database meant as a resource for research on the immune response to SARS-CoV-2. Samples came from the ongoing ImmuneRACE study (first 160 participants) plus 1,254 subjects from 6 global collaborators. The sample metadata nearly always contained a de-identified subject ID, COVID-19 status, age in years and sex. HLA class I and class II types, where available, came from metadata supplied by the sample provider rather than from assay-based typing. Broad study findings and their caveats: The quantity of clinical and demographic metadata differed by source and by participant and was supplied without curation.

A word on this clone: Its specific antigen is unknown. Base qualities are not provided; no much larger clone lies one nucleotide away.

Each collaborating institution followed its own protocols to collect whole blood in K2EDTA tubes. For TCRbeta analysis, collaborators shipped samples in one of three forms: frozen whole blood, isolated PBMCs, or DNA extracted from either of those sample types. CDR1 is given as SGDLS and CDR2 as YYNGEE, both from the germline V gene. The CDR3 contains 17 residues, cysteine and phenylalanine counted. Here the CDR3 DNA is all that survives: 51 bases in frame from base 1. Relative to germline, V is 1 base shorter and J is 0 bases shorter, with 14 bases between their ends. TCRbeta CDR3 regions were amplified from genomic DNA by means of the immunoSEQ Assay, a bias-controlled multiplex PCR. In the authors' own workflow: The number of nucleated cells in each sample was estimated by amplification of reference gene primers within the assay. To quantify the absolute abundance of each unique TCRbeta CDR3 rearrangement, sequence reads were collapsed and filtered. For each sample, productive Simpson clonality was calculated as the square root of Simpson's diversity index across productive rearrangements. TCRdb re-hosts the immuneACCESS table, in-frame sequences only. Its copies lack some clones; in the studies checked, an unresolved V gene accounts for under half of them, and the cause for the rest is not known. V, J and clone size were drawn from that table, and D and trimming were deduced from the DNA. For this sample the table gives over 100,000 clones, of which approximately 80% were detected only once. The ten largest clones capture approximately 7.9% of the sample.

The chain uses TRBV9 and TRBJ2-1, with no confident D gene call. The receptor comes from a woman at least 80 years old with active or convalescent COVID-19. Sequencing was carried out using peripheral blood. The CDR3 is CASSVYQMRSSYNEQFF. The DNA is TGTGCCAGCAGCGTATATCAAATGCGGAGCTCCTACAATGAGCAGTTCTTC.